This T cell receptor (beta chain) was recorded in a study of tumor and adjacent non-tumor tissue in lung cancer. Study as a whole: Aged about 30 to 76 years, patients included roughly ten men and about 5 women with stage I to III disease.

Whole-study findings and limits: Tumor tissue had significantly higher TCR diversity than normal lung.

A modified ARM-PCR protocol with three rounds of nested PCR amplified TCRbeta. In TCRdb, the multiplex PCR reads were re-called with MiXCR into one record per CDR3 protein. The sample shows approximately 62,000 distinct CDR3 sequences, around 61% of them seen only once. The template was RNA from unsorted bulk tissue. This non-tumor lung sample came from over 3 cm beyond the tumor edge. This clonotype was counted ten times or more. The antigen is unknown. This sequence was found in a man in his 70s with non-small cell lung cancer. Input material: distant non-tumor lung tissue.

CDR3 nucleotides: TGCAGTGCTAGAGTGGAGGGAGAGCCTAGCAATCAGCCCCAGCATTTT. Protein: CSARVEGEPSNQPQHF. The V gene is TRBV20-1, the J gene TRBJ1-5, with D uncertain. The CDR3 consists of 16 residues. Between the trimmed V and J ends, which lost 1 base and 0 bases, there was a span of 13 bases. Germline V gives CDR1 DFQATT, CDR2 SNEGSKA (reference sequence).